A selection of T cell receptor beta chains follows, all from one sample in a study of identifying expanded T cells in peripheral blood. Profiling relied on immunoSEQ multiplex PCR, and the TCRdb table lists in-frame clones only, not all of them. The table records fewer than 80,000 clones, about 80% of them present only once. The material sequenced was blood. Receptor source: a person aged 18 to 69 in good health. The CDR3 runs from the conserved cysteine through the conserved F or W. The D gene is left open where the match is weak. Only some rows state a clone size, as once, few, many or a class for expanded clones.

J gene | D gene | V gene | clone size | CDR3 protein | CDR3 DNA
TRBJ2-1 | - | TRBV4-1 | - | CASSEGDSSYNEQFF | TGCGCCAGCAGCGAAGGTGACAGCTCCTACAATGAGCAGTTCTTC
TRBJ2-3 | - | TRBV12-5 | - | CASGLVPGAIGNTQYF | TGTGCTAGTGGTTTGGTTCCAGGGGCGATTGGGAATACGCAGTATTTT
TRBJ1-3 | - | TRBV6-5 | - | CASSYQGSGNTIYF | TGTGCCAGCAGTTACCAGGGATCTGGAAACACCATATATTTT
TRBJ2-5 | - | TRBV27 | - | CASRQRETQYF | TGTGCCAGCAGACAAAGAGAGACCCAGTACTTC
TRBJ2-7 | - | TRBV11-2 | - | CASNQYRSSYEQYF | TGTGCCAGCAACCAATACAGGAGCTCCTACGAGCAGTACTTC
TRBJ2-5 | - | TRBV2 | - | CAGSRQETQYF | TGTGCCGGGAGCAGACAAGAGACCCAGTACTTC
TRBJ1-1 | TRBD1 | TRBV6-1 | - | CASLLDRGIWTEAFF | TGTGCCAGCCTACTCGACAGGGGGATTTGGACTGAAGCTTTCTTT
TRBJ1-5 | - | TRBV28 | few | CASRQGSNQPQHF | TGTGCCAGCAGACAGGGTAGCAATCAGCCCCAGCATTTT
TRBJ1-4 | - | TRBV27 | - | CASSLYTGYNEKLFF | TGTGCCAGCAGTTTATATACAGGCTATAATGAAAAACTGTTTTTT
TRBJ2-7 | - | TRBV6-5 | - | CASSATSSSYEQYF | TGTGCCAGCAGTGCGACATCGAGCTCCTACGAGCAGTACTTC
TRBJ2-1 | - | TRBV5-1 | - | CASSLSVGPGTYNEQFF | TGCGCCAGCAGCTTGTCGGTCGGACCCGGGACCTACAATGAGCAGTTCTTC
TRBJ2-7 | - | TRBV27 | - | CASSLGDGRSYEQYF | TGTGCCAGCAGTTTGGGGGACGGGCGCTCCTACGAGCAGTACTTC
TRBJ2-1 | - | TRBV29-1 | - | CSVVGVSSYNEQFF | TGCAGCGTTGTGGGGGTGAGCTCCTACAATGAGCAGTTCTTC
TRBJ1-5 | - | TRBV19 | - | CASSIGWDAQPQHF | TGTGCCAGTAGTATTGGATGGGATGCTCAGCCCCAGCATTTT
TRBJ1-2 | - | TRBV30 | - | CAWSTVSGGVYGYTF | TGTGCCTGGAGTACGGTTTCGGGGGGAGTTTATGGCTACACCTTC
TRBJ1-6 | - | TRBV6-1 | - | CASRDEVRPLHF | TGTGCCAGCAGGGACGAGGTCAGGCCCCTCCACTTT
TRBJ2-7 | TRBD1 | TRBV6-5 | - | CASSPGTGVSEQYF | TGTGCCAGCAGCCCCGGGACAGGGGTAAGCGAGCAGTACTTC
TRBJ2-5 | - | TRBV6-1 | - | CASSALWGAQETQYF | TGTGCCAGCAGTGCGTTATGGGGGGCGCAGGAGACCCAGTACTTC
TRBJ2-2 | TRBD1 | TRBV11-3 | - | CASSRQGMGGELFF | TGTGCCAGCAGCCGACAGGGGATGGGCGGGGAGCTGTTTTTT
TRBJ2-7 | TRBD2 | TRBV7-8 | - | CASMGLAGPYEQYF | TGTGCCAGCATGGGACTAGCGGGCCCCTACGAGCAGTACTTC
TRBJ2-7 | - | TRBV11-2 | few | CASSLGLTDYEQYF | TGTGCCAGCAGCTTAGGCCTGACGGATTACGAGCAGTACTTC
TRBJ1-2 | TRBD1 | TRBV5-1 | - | CASSNPGQGSGYTF | TGCGCCAGCAGCAACCCGGGACAGGGAAGTGGCTACACCTTC
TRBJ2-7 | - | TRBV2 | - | CASSVASYSYEQYF | TGTGCCAGCAGTGTAGCGTCCTACTCCTACGAGCAGTACTTC
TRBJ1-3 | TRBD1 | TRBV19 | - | CASSLGQASSGNTIYF | TGTGCCAGTAGCCTTGGACAGGCTTCCTCTGGAAACACCATATATTTT
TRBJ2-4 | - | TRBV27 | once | CASSLLGGGQDIQYF | TGTGCCAGCAGTTTGTTGGGGGGGGGCCAGGACATTCAGTACTTC
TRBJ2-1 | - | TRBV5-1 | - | CASSQEGVGNEQFF | TGCGCCAGCAGCCAGGAAGGGGTTGGTAATGAGCAGTTCTTC
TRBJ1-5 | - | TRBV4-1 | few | CASSQAINQPQHF | TGCGCCAGCAGCCAGGCCATCAATCAGCCCCAGCATTTT
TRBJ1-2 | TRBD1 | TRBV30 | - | CAWSTDRVYGYTF | TGTGCCTGGAGTACTGACAGGGTATATGGCTACACCTTC
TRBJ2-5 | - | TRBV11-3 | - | CASSLDQHQETQYF | TGTGCCAGCAGCTTAGACCAGCACCAAGAGACCCAGTACTTC
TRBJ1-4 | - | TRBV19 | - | CASSFALEKLFF | TGTGCCAGTAGTTTCGCCTTGGAAAAACTGTTTTTT
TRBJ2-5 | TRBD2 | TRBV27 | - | CASSLGGLAGRETQYF | TGTGCCAGCAGTTTGGGTGGACTAGCGGGGAGGGAGACCCAGTACTTC
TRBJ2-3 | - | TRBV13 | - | CASSHSTGLGTDTQYF | TGTGCCAGCAGCCACTCGACTGGTCTTGGCACAGATACGCAGTATTTT
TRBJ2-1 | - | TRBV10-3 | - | CAISEPRVYNEQFF | TGTGCCATCAGTGAGCCCAGGGTTTACAATGAGCAGTTCTTC
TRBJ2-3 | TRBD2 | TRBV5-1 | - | CASNPTSLGATDTQYF | TGCGCCAGCAATCCGACTAGCTTGGGAGCCACAGATACGCAGTATTTT
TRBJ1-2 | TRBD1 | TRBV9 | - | CASSPGGQGGYGYTF | TGTGCCAGCAGCCCAGGAGGGCAGGGGGGCTATGGCTACACCTTC
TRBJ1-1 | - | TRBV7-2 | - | CASSLLAETEAFF | TGTGCCAGCAGCTTATTGGCTGAGACTGAAGCTTTCTTT
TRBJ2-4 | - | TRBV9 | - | CASSVKGGGRENIQYF | TGTGCCAGCAGCGTAAAGGGAGGGGGCAGGGAAAACATTCAGTACTTC
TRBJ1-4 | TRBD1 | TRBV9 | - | CASSLGQNNEKLFF | TGTGCCAGCAGCTTGGGACAGAATAATGAAAAACTGTTTTTT
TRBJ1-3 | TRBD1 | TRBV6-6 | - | CASRQGSSGNTIYF | TGTGCCAGCAGACAGGGGTCTTCTGGAAACACCATATATTTT